Listed here are 24 T cell receptor beta chains from one sample, sequenced in a study of identical twins. TCRdb analysed the 5' RACE reads with MiXCR anew, one entry per CDR3 protein. The data contain some 730,000 distinct CDR3 sequences, 18% of them seen just once; the ten biggest clones take up under 15%. This same sample was also taken into another study, of T cells expressing NK-cell markers.

Sequencing was carried out using PBMCs. The origin of the receptors is a woman aged 18-29 years in good health.

The chain uses TRBV11-3 and TRBJ2-2; no clear D. Germline loops: CDR1 SGHNT, CDR2 YENEEA. The CDR3 has 12 amino acids. Trimming pared 10 bases from V and 2 bases from J, leaving 8 bases between. DNA of the CDR3: TGTGCCACCACCCACAACACCGGGGAGCTGTTTTTT. It yields the protein CATTHNTGELFF.

This clonotype showed up many times. This chain links TRBV20-1 with TRBJ1-4, with D perhaps TRBD1 (5 bases). Per germline, CDR1 DFQATT and CDR2 SNEGSKA (reference sequence). Deletions cut 1 base from V and 0 bases from J, with 6 bases between. There are 14 residues in the CDR3. The CDR3 loop is CSARGGATNEKLFF. As DNA, the CDR3 is TGCAGTGCTAGAGGGGGGGCAACTAATGAAAAACTGTTTTTT.

The chain recombines TRBV12-3 or TRBV12-4 with TRBJ2-7, with TRBD2 identical over 10 bases. This CDR3 comprises 11 residues. The V gene end was trimmed by 4 bases and the J gene end by 12 bases; junction bases not matched to a gene: 3. CDR3 bases: TGTGCCAGCAGTTCGGGACTAGCGAGGTACTTC. Its translation is CASSSGLARYF.

This clonotype was seen a handful of times. The chain links TRBV12-3 or TRBV12-4 to TRBJ1-1, with 7 bases lining up with TRBD1. V shed 6 bases and J 11 bases; nucleotides not matched to a gene: 12. The CDR3 loop spans 13 amino acids. CDR3 sequence reads: CASRLDRKGRAFF. The CDR3 nucleotides read TGTGCCAGCAGACTGGACAGGAAAGGACGGGCTTTCTTT.

This clonotype was counted a few times. The V and J genes are TRBV3-1 and TRBJ2-3; the D gene is possibly TRBD2 (5 bases). Germline V CDR1 and CDR2: LGHDT, YNNKEL (reference sequence). V was shortened by 2 bases and J by 4 bases, with 16 bases between the two germline ends. This CDR3 has 16 amino acids. This CDR3 is CASSQLMDFVPDTQYF. CDR3 sequence (DNA): TGTGCCAGCAGCCAACTGATGGACTTCGTCCCAGATACGCAGTATTTT.

The chain employs TRBV12-3 or TRBV12-4 and TRBJ1-1, with 8 positions matching TRBD1. The trim removed 6 bases at V and 6 bases at J, leaving 3 bases unmatched. This CDR3 is built from 12 residues. This CDR3 is CASRYRGAEAFF. DNA for the CDR3: TGTGCCAGCAGGTACAGGGGGGCTGAAGCTTTCTTT.

The chain employs TRBV3-1 and TRBJ1-1, with D perhaps TRBD1 (5 bases). Deletions cut 6 bases from V and 3 bases from J, with 11 bases between. Germline V gene sequence: CDR1 LGHDT, CDR2 YNNKEL (reference sequence). CDR3 length: 13 amino acids. CDR3 in amino acids: CASSQQQDTEAFF. The CDR3 nucleotides read TGTGCCAGCAGTCAACAACAGGACACTGAAGCTTTCTTT.

This clonotype was counted only a few times. The chain links TRBV5-6 to TRBJ1-1; D is undetermined. Germline CDR1 SGHDT, CDR2 YYEEEE. V was clipped by 4 bases and J by 3 bases, with 16 bases between them. The CDR3 has 15 amino acids. CDR3 DNA sequence: TGTGCCAGCAGCCCACGCTCCCTCTCGGACACTGAAGCTTTCTTT. Translated: CASSPRSLSDTEAFF.

J is TRBJ2-7 and V is TRBV5-5, with D possibly being TRBD1 (6 bases). The CDR3 spans 16 residues. The V end was cut by 5 bases, the J end by 3 bases, with 21 bases between. The germline V gene has CDR1 SGHKS and CDR2 YYEKEE (reference sequence). The CDR3 loop reads CASSSRRTDVIYEQYF. The CDR3 DNA sequence: TGTGCCAGCAGTTCAAGACGGACAGACGTAATCTACGAGCAGTACTTC.

The chain joins TRBV9 to TRBJ2-5; D gene uncertain. Trimming took off 2 bases at V and 3 bases at J, with 8 bases between the two ends. The CDR3 loop spans 13 amino acids. Per germline, CDR1 SGDLS and CDR2 YYNGEE. The CDR3 sequence is CASSVHTEETQYF. Here the CDR3 DNA reads TGTGCCAGCAGCGTTCATACAGAAGAGACCCAGTACTTC.

This sequence joins TRBV5-1 and TRBJ1-2, with 7 bases aligning to TRBD1. V dropped 2 bases and J dropped 0; count of bases not matched to a gene: 16. The CDR3 is 19 residues long. CDR1 SGHRS and CDR2 YFSETQ come from the germline V gene. DNA for the CDR3: TGCGCCAGCAGCTTTCCTCCCCGGATGGACAGGCTGGCTAACTATGGCTACACCTTC. It specifies CASSFPPRMDRLANYGYTF.

The chain carries TRBV29-1 and TRBJ2-1; D possibly corresponds to TRBD2 (5 bases). Trimming stripped 0 bases from V and 0 bases from J, with 12 bases between. The V gene's germline CDR1 is SQVTM and CDR2 ANQGSEA. CDR3 length equals 16 residues. The CDR3 sequence: CSVEDSAAGSYNEQFF. CDR3 sequence (DNA): TGCAGCGTTGAAGATAGCGCGGCGGGCTCCTACAATGAGCAGTTCTTC.

This clonotype came up many times. The chain joins TRBV12-3 or TRBV12-4 to TRBJ2-1; 13 bases fit TRBD2. This CDR3 region has 14 residues. Trimming removed 5 bases from V and 8 bases from J; junction bases left unmatched: 3. CDR3 in amino acids: CASSLGLAGDEQFF. The DNA of the CDR3 is TGTGCCAGCAGTCTCGGACTAGCGGGAGATGAGCAGTTCTTC.

By share, this clonotype counts as medium-sized. The CDR3 nucleotides are TGCAGTGCTAGAGATCTTAGGGCCACTGAAGCTTTCTTT. This sequence encodes CSARDLRATEAFF. The chain is built from TRBV20-1 and TRBJ1-1, with D hard to call. Germline lookup yields CDR1 DFQATT and CDR2 SNEGSKA (reference sequence). This CDR3 contains 13 residues. V was shortened by 0 bases and J by 4 bases, with 9 bases between the two germline ends.

The V and J genes are TRBV11-3 and TRBJ2-7; D remains ambiguous. From germline, CDR1 is SGHNT and CDR2 YENEEA. The CDR3 has 13 residues. V gave up 7 bases and J gave up 6 bases, with 16 bases separating them. The CDR3 coding sequence is TGTGCCAGCAACGAGGTTGGGGTCTTCGAGCAGTACTTC. This encodes CASNEVGVFEQYF.

This clonotype turned up a few times. J is TRBJ2-3 and V is TRBV11-1, with TRBD2 identical over 9 bases. CDR3 size: 18 residues. Per the germline V gene, CDR1 is SGHAT and CDR2 is FQDESV (reference sequence). V was pared by 0 bases and J by 6 bases, with 13 bases of the junction left unmatched. The CDR3 sequence: CASSLAGLAGPGLDTQYF. For the CDR3, the DNA is TGTGCCAGCAGCTTAGCAGGGCTAGCGGGGCCCGGTCTGGATACGCAGTATTTT.

This clonotype was seen more than once but under ten times. V is TRBV11-2 and J is TRBJ2-3; 9 nucleotides match TRBD2. Looked up from germline, CDR1 is SGHAT and CDR2 is FQNNGV. Trimming took 0 bases from V and 6 from J; bases not matched to a gene: 10. The CDR3 covers 17 residues. CDR3 region: CASSLDKAGGPTDTQYF. As DNA, the CDR3 is TGTGCCAGCAGCTTAGATAAGGCGGGAGGGCCTACGGATACGCAGTATTTT. The full variable domain, rest sourced from reference TRBV11-2 and TRBJ2-3, is EAGVAQSPRYKIIEKRQSVAFWCNPISGHATLYWYQQILGQGPKLLIQFQNNGVVDDSQLPKDRFSAERLKGVDSTLKIQPAKLEDSAVYLCASSLDKAGGPTDTQYFGPGTRLTVL.

This clonotype has just a few counts. This chain connects TRBV5-5 to TRBJ1-2; TRBD1 matches 7 bases. The CDR3 runs to 15 residues. Germline V CDR1 and CDR2: SGHKS, YYEKEE (reference sequence). J gave up 3 bases and V 0 bases, and 5 bases lay outside the gene matches. DNA for the CDR3: TGTGCCAGCAGCTTGGCAGGGGGAGATGACTATGGCTACACCTTC. The encoded protein is CASSLAGGDDYGYTF.

CDR3 sequence: CASSLGTALYGYTF. DNA for the CDR3: TGTGCCAGCAGTTTAGGGACGGCACTCTATGGCTACACCTTC. This sequence joins TRBV12-3 or TRBV12-4 and TRBJ1-2; the D is unclear. This CDR3 region has 14 residues. Trimming left V 1 base short and J 4 bases short, with 10 bases between.

V is TRBV20-1 and J is TRBJ2-3; D perhaps matches TRBD2 (6 bases). Germline V CDR1 and CDR2: DFQATT, SNEGSKA (reference sequence). This CDR3 is 14 amino acids long. The V end lost 6 bases, the J end lost 0 bases, and 13 bases lay between the germline ends. CDR3 nucleotides: TGCAGTGCCCCGACTAGGTCTAGCACAGATACGCAGTATTTT. As protein: CSAPTRSSTDTQYF.

The gene calls are TRBV10-3 and TRBJ2-1; 16 bases fit TRBD2. Germline loops: CDR1 ENHRY, CDR2 SYGVKD. J was trimmed by 9 bases and V by 8 bases; bases with no gene match: 4. The CDR3 runs to 14 residues. CDR3 loop: CAIGTSGRAGEQFF. DNA of the CDR3: TGTGCCATCGGGACTAGCGGGAGGGCCGGTGAGCAGTTCTTC.

This clonotype has only a few counts. The chain combines TRBV5-1 with TRBJ1-4, with D maybe TRBD1 (6 bases). Trimming took 4 bases from V and 3 from J, leaving 13 bases between them. Germline V gene sequence: CDR1 SGHRS, CDR2 YFSETQ. The CDR3 totals 15 residues. The CDR3 region has the DNA TGCGCCAGCAGCGAAACAGGGTCGGCTAATGAAAAACTGTTTTTT. This sequence encodes CASSETGSANEKLFF.

This CDR3 is CASRQTANYNEQFF. Here the CDR3 DNA reads TGTGCCAGCAGACAAACAGCTAACTACAATGAGCAGTTCTTC. The J gene is TRBJ2-1, the V gene TRBV7-9; D gene unclear. The CDR3 is 14 amino acids. Germline CDR1 reads SEHNR; CDR2 reads FQNEAQ (reference sequence). Trimming left V 6 bases short and J 3 bases short, with 12 bases between.

This clonotype was observed a few times. The chain links TRBV7-2 to TRBJ2-4; D remains unclear. The germline CDR1 and CDR2 sequences are SGHTA and FQGNSA. The CDR3 contains 16 residues. Between the trimmed V and J ends, which lost 4 bases and 0 bases, there was a span of 13 bases. The CDR3, as DNA: TGTGCCAGCAGCTCGGGCTCTATCGTAGCCAAAAACATTCAGTACTTC. This encodes CASSSGSIVAKNIQYF.